This T cell receptor beta chain was observed in a study of cytotoxic CD8 clonotypes in ibrutinib-treated CLL. Overall study context: The authors obtained response samples at a median of approximately 12 months of treatment, range 6 to 36. Study-wide results and limits: Upon ibrutinib response clonality rose, and upon progression it fell back toward baseline.

Sequencing was performed with immunoSEQ multiplex PCR; in TCRdb, only in-frame clones are kept and a portion is missing. The table has some 70,000 clones, about two thirds seen once; the top ten hold under 6%. About this clone: The antigen is not known.

Germline-derived CDR1 and CDR2 are ENHRY and SYGVKD. The ends lost 3 bases at V and 4 bases at J; junction bases unmatched: 11. The CDR3 totals 16 residues. The sample here was PBMCs, taken after 12 months of ibrutinib treatment. The chain employs TRBV10-3 and TRBJ1-2, with 7 bases fitting TRBD1. The TCR comes from a human donor with chronic lymphocytic leukemia. The CDR3 protein is CAISEVGTARGYGYTF. The DNA for the CDR3 is TGTGCCATCAGTGAAGTAGGGACAGCACGGGGCTATGGCTACACCTTC.